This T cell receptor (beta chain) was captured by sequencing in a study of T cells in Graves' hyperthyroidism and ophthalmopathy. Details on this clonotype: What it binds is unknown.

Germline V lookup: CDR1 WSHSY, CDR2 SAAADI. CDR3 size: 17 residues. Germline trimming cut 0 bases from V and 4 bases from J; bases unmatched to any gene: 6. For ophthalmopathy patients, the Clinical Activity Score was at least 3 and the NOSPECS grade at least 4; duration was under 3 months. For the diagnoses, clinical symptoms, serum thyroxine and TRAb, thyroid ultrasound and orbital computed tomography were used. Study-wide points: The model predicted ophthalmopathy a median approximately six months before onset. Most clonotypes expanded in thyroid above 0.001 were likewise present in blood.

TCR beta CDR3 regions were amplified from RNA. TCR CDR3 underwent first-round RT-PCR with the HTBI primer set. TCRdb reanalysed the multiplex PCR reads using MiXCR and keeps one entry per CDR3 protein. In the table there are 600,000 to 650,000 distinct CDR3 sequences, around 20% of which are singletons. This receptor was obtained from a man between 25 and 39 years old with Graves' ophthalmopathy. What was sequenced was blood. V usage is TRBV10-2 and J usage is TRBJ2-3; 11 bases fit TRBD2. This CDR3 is CASSESGLAVNPDTQYF. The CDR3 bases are TGCGCCAGCAGTGAGTCGGGACTAGCGGTTAACCCAGATACGCAGTATTTT.